Listed below are T cell receptor beta chains from one sample, sequenced in a study of immune heterogeneity within non-small cell lung tumors. TCRdb independently ran MiXCR on the multiplex PCR reads; one entry per CDR3 protein. The top ten clones hold approximately 11% of a sample with some 4,700 distinct CDR3 sequences, 20% to 25% of them seen once. The sequencing sample was made of lung tumor tissue. Receptors were obtained from a man in his sixties with non-small cell lung cancer. The CDR3 runs from the conserved cysteine through the conserved F or W. D genes are given only for firm matches. The size of a clone is reported for some rows only, either as once, few or many, or as a class for expanded clones.

>TRBD2|few|TRBJ2-1|TRBV6-2/TRBV6-3
CASSYSSGRLGEQFF
TGTGCCAGCAGTTACTCTAGCGGGAGATTGGGTGAGCAGTTCTTC
>NA|few|TRBJ1-4|TRBV20-1
CSARDVLGAEKLFF
TGCAGTGCTAGAGATGTTTTAGGGGCTGAAAAACTGTTTTTT
>NA|few|TRBJ1-1|TRBV10-3
CAISEIRDWNTEAFF
TGTGCCATCAGTGAAATAAGGGATTGGAACACTGAAGCTTTCTTT
>TRBD2|NA|TRBJ2-2|TRBV20-1
CSASWASGKGVGGELFF
TGCAGTGCTAGTTGGGCTAGCGGGAAGGGAGTGGGCGGGGAGCTGTTTTTT
>NA|medium-sized|TRBJ2-1|TRBV12-3/TRBV12-4
CASSLRLAVPNEQFF
TGTGCCAGCAGTTTAAGGCTCGCAGTCCCCAATGAGCAGTTCTTC
>TRBD1|NA|TRBJ1-5|TRBV2
CASSPGTGSQPQHF
TGTGCCAGCAGTCCCGGGACAGGGAGTCAGCCCCAGCATTTT
>NA|few|TRBJ1-2|TRBV7-8
CASSLRGRGNYGYTF
TGTGCCAGCAGCTTAAGAGGGAGAGGTAACTATGGCTACACCTTC
>NA|few|TRBJ1-3|TRBV11-2
CASSQLREIYF
TGTGCCAGCAGCCAATTACGGGAAATATATTTT
>TRBD1|few|TRBJ2-5|TRBV2
CASSAETGGRGETQYF
TGTGCCAGCAGCGCCGAAACAGGGGGACGGGGAGAGACCCAGTACTTC
>TRBD1|few|TRBJ1-5|TRBV15
CATRRVGQGRDQPQHF
TGTGCCACCAGAAGAGTGGGACAGGGTCGAGATCAGCCCCAGCATTTT
>NA|few|TRBJ1-4|TRBV7-9
CASSLDLGGAGEKLFF
TGTGCCAGCAGCTTAGACTTGGGGGGCGCTGGTGAAAAACTGTTTTTT
>NA|few|TRBJ2-1|TRBV6-1
CASSILQGNEQFF
TGTGCCAGCAGCATACTACAGGGCAATGAGCAGTTCTTC
>TRBD2|NA|TRBJ2-3|TRBV20-1
CSARPWLETSVTDTQYF
TGCAGTGCTCGTCCCTGGCTGGAGACTAGCGTCACAGATACGCAGTATTTT
>NA|NA|TRBJ1-1|TRBV6-6
CASSYSLVRDSAAFF
TGTGCCAGCAGTTACTCGCTCGTTAGGGATTCGGCAGCTTTCTTT
>NA|NA|TRBJ2-3|TRBV10-3
CAISAGATDTQYF
TGTGCCATCAGTGCAGGAGCCACAGATACGCAGTATTTT
>TRBD1|medium-sized|TRBJ2-3|TRBV28
CASTPPDREDTQYF
TGTGCCAGCACCCCCCCGGACAGGGAAGATACGCAGTATTTT
>TRBD1|NA|TRBJ1-2|TRBV5-1
CASSLGTGQNYVYTF
TGCGCCAGCAGCTTGGGGACAGGACAGAACTATGTCTACACCTTC
>TRBD2|NA|TRBJ2-2|TRBV3-1
CASSLGLAGANTGELFF
TGTGCCAGCAGCCTGGGACTAGCGGGGGCCAACACCGGGGAGCTGTTTTTT
>NA|few|TRBJ1-1|TRBV18
CASSPTRAYTEAFF
TGTGCCAGCTCACCAACTCGGGCCTACACTGAAGCTTTCTTT
>NA|medium-sized|TRBJ1-5|TRBV7-8
CASSLARVDQPQHF
TGTGCCAGCAGCTTAGCCAGGGTCGATCAGCCCCAGCATTTT
>NA|medium-sized|TRBJ2-7|TRBV27
CASSFRGNSYEQYF
TGTGCCAGCAGTTTTAGGGGCAACTCCTACGAGCAGTACTTC
>NA|NA|TRBJ2-1|TRBV20-1
CSARDPTVNYNEQFF
TGCAGTGCTAGAGATCCCACAGTTAATTACAATGAGCAGTTCTTC
>TRBD2|medium-sized|TRBJ2-7|TRBV30
CAWNLAGGNYEQYF
TGTGCCTGGAATCTAGCGGGAGGAAACTACGAGCAGTACTTC
>TRBD2|large|TRBJ2-7|TRBV27
CASSSILAGVHEQYF
TGTGCCAGCAGTTCCATACTAGCGGGAGTCCACGAGCAGTACTTC
>NA|NA|TRBJ2-5|TRBV12-3/TRBV12-4
CASSLVLRETQYF
TGTGCCAGCAGTTTAGTCCTTCGGGAGACCCAGTACTTC
>TRBD1|NA|TRBJ2-5|TRBV25-1
CASSERRQGAEETQYF
TGTGCCAGCAGTGAGAGGCGACAGGGGGCTGAGGAGACCCAGTACTTC
>TRBD2|NA|TRBJ2-1|TRBV20-1
CSAQTSGRRTYNEQFF
TGCAGTGCTCAAACTAGCGGGAGGCGGACCTACAATGAGCAGTTCTTC
>NA|few|TRBJ1-1|TRBV30
CAWGKRQREAFF
TGTGCCTGGGGGAAGCGACAGCGTGAAGCTTTCTTT
>NA|NA|TRBJ2-5|TRBV29-1
CSVEGHLQETQYF
TGCAGCGTTGAAGGGCACCTCCAAGAGACCCAGTACTTC
>TRBD1|medium-sized|TRBJ2-7|TRBV6-1
CASHRTGDTDEQYF
TGTGCCAGCCACCGGACAGGGGACACCGACGAGCAGTACTTC
>NA|few|TRBJ2-5|TRBV11-3
CASTPIGLKTQYF
TGTGCCAGCACCCCCATCGGGCTAAAGACCCAGTACTTC
>NA|few|TRBJ2-1|TRBV30
CAWSFDNEQFF
TGTGCCTGGAGTTTCGACAATGAGCAGTTCTTC
>NA|few|TRBJ1-5|TRBV12-3/TRBV12-4
CASSFALDSNQPQHF
TGTGCCAGCAGTTTCGCTCTTGATAGCAATCAGCCCCAGCATTTT
>TRBD1|medium-sized|TRBJ2-7|TRBV11-2
CASSLDRGSSYEQYF
TGTGCCAGCAGCTTAGACAGGGGGAGTTCCTACGAGCAGTACTTC
>NA|few|TRBJ1-3|TRBV5-5
CASSLRGSGNTIYF
TGTGCCAGCAGCTTGAGGGGATCGGGAAACACCATATATTTT
>NA|NA|TRBJ2-7|TRBV11-2
CASSLVAGTTYEQYF
TGTGCCAGCAGCTTAGTAGCTGGGACCACGTACGAGCAGTACTTC
>TRBD2|NA|TRBJ2-1|TRBV4-2
CASSQGAWTSGNNEQFF
TGTGCCAGCAGCCAGGGTGCCTGGACTAGCGGAAACAATGAGCAGTTCTTC
>NA|few|TRBJ1-1|TRBV5-1
CASSKDVGTEAFF
TGCGCCAGCAGCAAGGACGTGGGGACTGAAGCTTTCTTT
>NA|medium-sized|TRBJ2-7|TRBV6-2/TRBV6-3
CASSYELYEQYF
TGTGCCAGCAGTTACGAGCTATACGAGCAGTACTTC
>NA|NA|TRBJ1-2|TRBV25-1
CASSELGVGGYGYTF
TGTGCCAGCAGTGAATTAGGGGTTGGTGGCTATGGCTACACCTTC
>NA|NA|TRBJ2-2|TRBV19
CASKADSNTGELFF
TGTGCCAGTAAGGCGGATTCGAACACCGGGGAGCTGTTTTTT
>NA|few|TRBJ2-5|TRBV18
CASSPPGGLQETQYF
TGTGCCAGCTCGCCCCCCGGGGGACTTCAAGAGACCCAGTACTTC
>NA|NA|TRBJ2-1|TRBV7-3
CASSLILDTSNEQFF
TGTGCCAGCAGCTTAATCCTCGATACCTCCAATGAGCAGTTCTTC
>NA|medium-sized|TRBJ1-2|TRBV7-9
CASSEDSYGYTF
TGTGCCAGCAGCGAGGACAGCTATGGCTACACCTTC
>NA|medium-sized|TRBJ2-2|TRBV6-5
CASSYWGTGELFF
TGTGCCAGCAGTTACTGGGGCACCGGGGAGCTGTTTTTT
>NA|few|TRBJ1-4|TRBV10-3
CAISGQVYEKLFF
TGTGCCATCAGTGGACAGGTGTACGAAAAACTGTTTTTT
>NA|few|TRBJ1-5|TRBV19
CASSLLRDQPQHF
TGTGCCAGTAGTCTCCTCAGAGATCAGCCCCAGCATTTT
>NA|medium-sized|TRBJ2-7|TRBV20-1
CSAKLAEQYF
TGCAGCGCTAAGCTAGCGGAGCAGTACTTC
>TRBD1|medium-sized|TRBJ1-3|TRBV5-5
CASSFQGVVAGNTIYF
TGTGCCAGCAGCTTCCAGGGGGTTGTGGCTGGAAACACCATATATTTT
>NA|NA|TRBJ2-7|TRBV10-2
CASSQTTTQYF
TGCGCCAGCAGCCAGACAACCACCCAGTATTTC
>TRBD1|NA|TRBJ2-5|TRBV7-6
CASSSLGQGVGETQYF
TGTGCCAGCAGCTCCCTCGGACAGGGGGTTGGTGAGACCCAGTACTTC
>NA|NA|TRBJ1-2|TRBV7-9
CASSLVDRDYGYTF
TGTGCCAGCAGCTTAGTAGACAGAGACTATGGCTACACCTTC
>TRBD1|medium-sized|TRBJ1-3|TRBV11-3
CASSSEGQGADTIYF
TGTGCCAGCAGCTCAGAGGGACAGGGGGCGGACACCATATATTTT
>TRBD1|medium-sized|TRBJ1-2|TRBV24-1
CATSDPGQGTSGYTF
TGTGCCACCAGTGACCCGGGACAGGGGACGAGTGGCTACACCTTC